This passage covers 11 T cell receptor beta chains from one sample sequenced in a study of T cells after somatic rescue of genetic block. Produced via immunoSEQ multiplex PCR; TCRdb's table is partial and in-frame only. The sample gives some 12,000 clones, under 85% of which show up once; just under 20% is in the top ten. Sequences were obtained from peripheral blood mononuclear cells (PBMCs). The source of these receptors is a boy younger than 18.

This clone was counted a few times. This sequence joins TRBV14 and TRBJ1-1; D is uncertain. CDR3 length: 13 residues. In germline, CDR1 is SGHDN, CDR2 FVKESK. V lost 4 bases and J 0 bases, leaving 6 bases between the germline ends. The CDR3 sequence is CASSLTLNTEAFF. The CDR3 DNA reads TGTGCCAGCAGCCTGACCCTGAACACTGAAGCTTTCTTT. Full variable domain (missing parts from reference TRBV14 and TRBJ1-1): EAGVTQFPSHSVIEKGQTVTLRCDPISGHDNLYWYRRVMGKEIKFLLHFVKESKQDESGMPNNRFLAERTGGTYSTLKVQPAELEDSGVYFCASSLTLNTEAFFGQGTRLTVV.

V is TRBV6-5 and J is TRBJ1-2; 8 bases align to TRBD1. Germline assignment: CDR1 MNHEY and CDR2 SVGAGI. The CDR3 covers 15 residues. V lost 6 bases, J lost 4 bases, and 10 bases stayed unmatched. The CDR3 DNA follows: TGTGCCAGCAGGCGGAACGGACAGGGAGTCTATGGCTACACCTTC. Residues: CASRRNGQGVYGYTF.

The gene calls are TRBV6-5 and TRBJ2-1; 8 bases agree with TRBD1. The ends lost 5 bases at V and 7 bases at J; junction bases unmatched: 4. Germline V gene lookup returns CDR1 MNHEY and CDR2 SVGAGI. The CDR3 is 13 amino acids. The chain's CDR3 is CASSRDRFNEQFF. The CDR3 DNA reads as TGTGCCAGCAGTAGGGACAGGTTTAATGAGCAGTTCTTC.

This rearrangement joins TRBV5-1 to TRBJ2-2; no firm D call. Deletions cut 4 bases from V and 4 bases from J, with 20 bases between. The CDR3 extends over 17 amino acids. The germline V gene has CDR1 SGHRS and CDR2 YFSETQ. The CDR3 here is CASSQLPAIGSTGELFF. CDR3 nucleotide sequence: TGCGCCAGCAGCCAGTTACCAGCTATAGGGTCCACCGGGGAGCTGTTTTTT.

The chain joins TRBV7-9 to TRBJ2-7; D is perhaps TRBD1 (6 bases). Germline loops: CDR1 SEHNR, CDR2 FQNEAQ (reference sequence). The CDR3 contains 16 residues. Trimming took 5 bases from V and 7 from J, leaving 24 bases between them. The CDR3 coding sequence is TGTGCCAGCAGCCCCCGTACAGGGAACGATGCGTGGGAGCAGTACTTC. Amino acid sequence: CASSPRTGNDAWEQYF.

This clone appeared a few times. V is TRBV18 and J is TRBJ1-2; TRBD1 matches at 7 bases. The CDR3 has 15 amino acids. Germline V lookup: CDR1 KGHSH, CDR2 LQKENI. The V and J ends lost 0 bases and 4 bases, in that order; junction bases with no gene match: 5. The CDR3 DNA reads as TGTGCCAGCTCACCACCGTGGGGACAGATCTATGGCTACACCTTC. Translation gives CASSPPWGQIYGYTF.

The genes are TRBV16 and TRBJ1-5, with D maybe TRBD1 (5 bases). The CDR3 is 15 residues long. V lost 0 bases and J 5 bases, leaving 11 bases between the germline ends. CDR1 KGHSY and CDR2 FQNENV come from the germline V gene. The CDR3 protein is CASSQSLGPDQPQHF. CDR3 nucleotides: TGTGCCAGCAGCCAATCTCTGGGGCCGGATCAGCCCCAGCATTTT.

V usage is TRBV11-3 and J usage is TRBJ2-2; D possibly corresponds to TRBD1 (7 bases). In germline, CDR1 is SGHNT, CDR2 YENEEA. Trimming shortened V by 4 bases and J by 3 bases, and 12 bases separated the two germline ends. The CDR3 is 15 amino acids. CDR3 sequence (DNA): TGTGCCAGCAGCTCAGGAGGGGGCTACACCGGGGAGCTGTTTTTT. It is translated as CASSSGGGYTGELFF.

The V gene is TRBV7-3, the J gene TRBJ2-7; D gene uncertain. There are 15 residues in the CDR3. CDR1 is SGHTA and CDR2 is FQGTGA in the germline V gene. Deletions cut 3 bases from V and 0 bases from J, with 12 bases between. CDR3 in amino acids: CASSFRTPSSYEQYF. The CDR3 nucleotides read TGTGCCAGCAGCTTCAGGACCCCAAGCTCCTACGAGCAGTACTTC. Looking up the rest from reference TRBV7-3 and TRBJ2-7 gives the full variable domain: GAGVSQTPSNKVTEKGKYVELRCDPISGHTALYWYRQSLGQGPEFLIYFQGTGAADDSGLPNDRFFAVRPEGSVSTLKIQRTERGDSAVYLCASSFRTPSSYEQYFGPGTRLTVT.

V is TRBV14 and J is TRBJ2-3; 8 bases are a match to TRBD2. Per germline, CDR1 SGHDN and CDR2 FVKESK. There are 15 residues in the CDR3. After removal of 4 bases from V and 2 bases from J, the junction contained 5 bases not matched to a gene. CDR3 sequence reads: CASSLRLAITDTQYF. The CDR3 region has the DNA TGTGCCAGCAGCCTCCGACTAGCGATCACAGATACGCAGTATTTT.

By share of the sample, this clone is medium-sized (0.01 to 0.1%). This rearrangement joins TRBV19 to TRBJ1-2; TRBD1 might be the D (5 bases). V gave up 11 bases and J gave up 3 bases, with 13 bases separating them. Germline V gene lookup returns CDR1 LNHDA and CDR2 SQIVND (reference sequence). This CDR3 has 12 residues. CDR3 in amino acids: CACRTSDYGYTF. For the CDR3, the DNA is TGTGCCTGCCGGACAAGCGACTATGGCTACACCTTC.